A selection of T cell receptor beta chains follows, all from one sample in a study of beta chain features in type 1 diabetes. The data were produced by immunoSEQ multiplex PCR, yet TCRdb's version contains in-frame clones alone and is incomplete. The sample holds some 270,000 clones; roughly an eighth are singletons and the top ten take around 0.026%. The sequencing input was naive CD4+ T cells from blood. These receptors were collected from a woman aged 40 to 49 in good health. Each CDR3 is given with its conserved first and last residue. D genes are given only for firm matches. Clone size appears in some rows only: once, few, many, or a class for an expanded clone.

TGTGCCAGTAGGGGACAGGGTTCGAAAGGAGGAGCTGAAGCTTTCTTT CASRGQGSKGGAEAFF TRBJ1-1 TRBD1 . TRBV19
TGTGCCAGCAGCTTCGCGGCGGGAGCCAGCACAGATACGCAGTATTTT CASSFAAGASTDTQYF TRBJ2-3 TRBD2 . TRBV5-4
TGTGCCAGCAGGGGACAGGGATTAACTCAGCCCCAGCATTTT CASRGQGLTQPQHF TRBJ1-5 TRBD1 few TRBV27
TGCGCCAGCAGCTTGGTGGCAGCGATTAGCACAGATACGCAGTATTTT CASSLVAAISTDTQYF TRBJ2-3 . . TRBV5-1
TGTGCCAGCAGCCCGAACCCGACAGGTTTAACCTACGAGCAGTACTTC CASSPNPTGLTYEQYF TRBJ2-7 . few TRBV11-2
TGTGCCAGTAGTATGGCTAGCGTGAATGAGCAGTTCTTC CASSMASVNEQFF TRBJ2-1 . few TRBV19
TGTGCCAGCAACAGCAGGCCCGGGGACTACACCTTC CASNSRPGDYTF TRBJ1-2 . few TRBV6-5
TGCGCCAGCAGCTTGGGGGACAGGGACGGCTACACCTTC CASSLGDRDGYTF TRBJ1-2 TRBD1 few TRBV5-1
TGCGCCAGCAGCCAAGCTGGACTAGCGGGGGGTATCAATGAGCAGTTCTTC CASSQAGLAGGINEQFF TRBJ2-1 TRBD2 . TRBV4-3
TGTGCCAGCAGCTTAAGGCGGGGGGGCCCCTACGAGCAGTACTTC CASSLRRGGPYEQYF TRBJ2-7 TRBD2 few TRBV7-2
TGTGCCAGCAGTCGGGACAGCAACGAGCAGTACTTC CASSRDSNEQYF TRBJ2-7 TRBD1 . TRBV7-9
TGCAGTGCTAGAGTACAAGAGACCCAGTACTTC CSARVQETQYF TRBJ2-5 . few TRBV20-1
TGCGCCAGCAGCTTGGGCGTGCCTCGGAGGGACACCATATATTTT CASSLGVPRRDTIYF TRBJ1-3 . . TRBV5-1
TGTGCCAGCAGTGAAAGTGGGACAGGGTACGAAAAACTGTTTTTT CASSESGTGYEKLFF TRBJ1-4 TRBD1 . TRBV6-1
TGCGCCAGCAGCGTTGACAGGGGCGAAGCTTTCTTT CASSVDRGEAFF TRBJ1-1 TRBD1 few TRBV5-1
TGTGCCAGCAGCTTGGTAGCGGGGGCGCCTGGGGGCGGGGGGCAGTATTTT CASSLVAGAPGGGGQYF TRBJ2-3 TRBD2 . TRBV5-4
TGTGCTAGTGGTTTGGTACTTCAGGGGAACACTGAAGCTTTCTTT CASGLVLQGNTEAFF TRBJ1-1 . few TRBV12-5
TGCGCCAGCAGCTTGGCCTCGGCTCCAAAAGGGGACGAGCAGTACTTC CASSLASAPKGDEQYF TRBJ2-7 . few TRBV5-1
TGTGCCAGCAGTATAAGAACAGGGGGCCTCCAGTCTGGGGCCAACGTCCTGACTTTC CASSIRTGGLQSGANVLTF TRBJ2-6 TRBD1 few TRBV27
TGCGCCAGCAGCCCGGGACTCATGAACACTGAAGCTTTCTTT CASSPGLMNTEAFF TRBJ1-1 . few TRBV5-1
TGTGCCAGAAACGCTGGACAGGTCGGGCAGACCCAGTACTTC CARNAGQVGQTQYF TRBJ2-5 TRBD1 few TRBV2
TGTGCCAGCAGTCTGACAGGGTCCTACGAGCAGTACTTC CASSLTGSYEQYF TRBJ2-7 TRBD1 few TRBV27
TGCGCCAGCAGCTACCTGACTAGGACCCTGAACACTGAAGCTTTCTTT CASSYLTRTLNTEAFF TRBJ1-1 . . TRBV5-1
TGTGCCAGTAGTACCTTTGAGACCCAGTACTTC CASSTFETQYF TRBJ2-5 . . TRBV19
TGCGCCAGCAGCACCGAGGGTACAAGTAATTCACCCCTCCACTTT CASSTEGTSNSPLHF TRBJ1-6 . . TRBV5-1
TGTGCCAGCAGCCGGACTAGCAGAGACCAGCAGTATTTT CASSRTSRDQQYF TRBJ2-3 TRBD2 . TRBV9
TGCAGCGTGGCCGGGACTAACAATGAAAAACTGTTTTTT CSVAGTNNEKLFF TRBJ1-4 . . TRBV29-1
TGTGCCAGCAGCACACGGGCCTACGAGCAGTACTTC CASSTRAYEQYF TRBJ2-7 . few TRBV5-5
TGCGCCAGCAGCCCGGGACAGGGTAGTATGAACACTGAAGCTTTCTTT CASSPGQGSMNTEAFF TRBJ1-1 TRBD1 . TRBV4-1
TGTGCCAGCAGCCCGAGCGGGGGTCCTTCCTACAATGAGCAGTTCTTC CASSPSGGPSYNEQFF TRBJ2-1 TRBD2 few TRBV9
TGTGCCAGCAGGAAGGGGGCTGCGCAGCCCCAGCATTTT CASRKGAAQPQHF TRBJ1-5 TRBD1 . TRBV6-1
TGTGCCAGCAGTGAAGGGGGGTTCAACAATGAGCAGTTCTTC CASSEGGFNNEQFF TRBJ2-1 . few TRBV25-1
TGTGCCAGCAGTGGACTAGCGGGGCCAGATACGCAGTATTTT CASSGLAGPDTQYF TRBJ2-3 TRBD2 . TRBV27
TGCGCCAGCAGCCCTAGCTATGTCACCGGGGAGCTGTTTTTT CASSPSYVTGELFF TRBJ2-2 . few TRBV5-1
TGTGCCAGCAGCGCCGGGACAGGGACCTACGAGCAGTACTTC CASSAGTGTYEQYF TRBJ2-7 TRBD1 few TRBV9
TGTGCCAGTAGTCCCCCCCACTCCTACGAGCAGTACTTC CASSPPHSYEQYF TRBJ2-7 . few TRBV19
TGTGCCAGCAGCCCCGCGGGGCTCTATAGCTATGGCTACACCTTC CASSPAGLYSYGYTF TRBJ1-2 . . TRBV7-2
TGTGCCAGCAGCTTTGCAGGGGGAAAGGAAAACATTCAGTACTTC CASSFAGGKENIQYF TRBJ2-4 TRBD1 few TRBV7-2
TGTGCCAGTAGTACCAGCCTTTGGACAGGGGGAAAGAACACTGAAGCTTTCTTT CASSTSLWTGGKNTEAFF TRBJ1-1 TRBD1 few TRBV19
TGTGCCAGCTCATCTTTCATAGCGGGAACCACAGATACGCAGTATTTT CASSSFIAGTTDTQYF TRBJ2-3 TRBD2 few TRBV18
TGTGCCAGCAGGACGGGGACAGGGGGCCTTTATAGCAATCAGCCCCAGCATTTT CASRTGTGGLYSNQPQHF TRBJ1-5 TRBD1 . TRBV28
TGTGCCAGCAGCGTAGTGGGAGGGCTGAACACTGAAGCTTTCTTT CASSVVGGLNTEAFF TRBJ1-1 . few TRBV9
TGTGCCAGCAGCGCCGGGACAGGACCTACTTCCTACAATGAGCAGTTCTTC CASSAGTGPTSYNEQFF TRBJ2-1 TRBD1 . TRBV9
TGTGCCAGTAGTCAAGGCGACAGGGTCTGGATTCAGTACTTC CASSQGDRVWIQYF TRBJ2-4 TRBD1 . TRBV19
TGTGCCAGCACCCAAGGGGCGACTAGACGAGAGACCCAGTACTTC CASTQGATRRETQYF TRBJ2-5 . few TRBV2
TGTGCCAGCAGCTTAGGGCAGGTGGCTCTGAGCTCCTACAATGAGCAGTTCTTC CASSLGQVALSSYNEQFF TRBJ2-1 . . TRBV11-3
TGTGCCAGCAGCGTTTCTGCAACTAATGAAAAACTGTTTTTT CASSVSATNEKLFF TRBJ1-4 . few TRBV9
TGTGCCAGCAGTCCCGGAAGGGGTAGGTCGTACTTC CASSPGRGRSYF TRBJ2-7 . . TRBV27
TGTGCCAGCAGCCCCCCCCGGGGGGGCACAGATACGCAGTATTTT CASSPPRGGTDTQYF TRBJ2-3 TRBD2 . TRBV4-2
TGTGCCAGCTCACCACAGCAGGGGGAAGATGGCTACACCTTC CASSPQQGEDGYTF TRBJ1-2 TRBD1 few TRBV18
TGCGCCAGCATCCCCGGACTAGCGGGGGGCTCCTACAATGAGCAGTTCTTC CASIPGLAGGSYNEQFF TRBJ2-1 TRBD2 . TRBV5-1
TGTGCCAGCTCACCATATAAATCCCCACAGGGTTATAGAAACACCGGGGAGCTGTTTTTT CASSPYKSPQGYRNTGELFF TRBJ2-2 . . TRBV18
TGTGCCAGCAGCTTCTCGACAGGGACCAATCAGCCCCAGCATTTT CASSFSTGTNQPQHF TRBJ1-5 TRBD1 . TRBV7-9
TGCGCCAGCAGCTCTTTTGGGGGCGCGAGGGGCTACACCTTC CASSSFGGARGYTF TRBJ1-2 . . TRBV10-2
TGTGCCAGCAGCTCCCGTTCTGGCTTCGGCTACACCTTC CASSSRSGFGYTF TRBJ1-2 . many TRBV13
TGTGCCAGCAGTTACTCTGGCGGCCTGAGAGCTTTCTTT CASSYSGGLRAFF TRBJ1-1 . few TRBV6-5
TGCGCCAGCAGCTTGGGGAGCACCGGGGAGCTGTTTTTT CASSLGSTGELFF TRBJ2-2 . . TRBV5-1
TGTGCCAGCAGTTACTCGAATTGGACAGGGTTCTACGAGCAGTACTTC CASSYSNWTGFYEQYF TRBJ2-7 TRBD1 . TRBV6-6
TGTGCCAGCAGTTACGTTAGGGGCAAAGCTTTCTTT CASSYVRGKAFF TRBJ1-1 . few TRBV6-5